The TCR beta chain under discussion was sequenced for a study of T cell responses to AZD1222 COVID-19 vaccine listed by TCRdb under 2021. As for the study more broadly: A total of approximately 230 trial participants underwent TCR sequencing, of whom 200 to 220 received two doses of AZD1222 and 26 received two doses of the MenACWY control vaccine. Trial participants were enrolled into age subgroups of 18-55, 56-69 and 70-plus years, which contained 148, 28 and 57 TCR-sequenced participants, respectively. Paper-wide results and their limitations: Because no samples from the day 14 peak response were available, repertoires could be characterized only after the peak T cell response. After two AZD1222 doses, spike-specific TCR breadth and depth were significantly higher than at day 0 and than in MenACWY recipients. Most participants were white British and females outnumbered males, and the authors suggested that clonal diversity may have been underestimated. CD4 TCRs associated with the vaccine covered the entire spike protein, and the dominant responses were in regions 160-218 and 743-854. Only five or six AZD1222 recipients were SARS-CoV-2 seropositive at baseline, limiting conclusions about previously exposed vaccinees. Nearly half of unique spike-specific TCRs reportedly recognized epitopes outside regions mutated in the B.1.351 and B.1.1.7 variants. In the small 56-69-year group, the increase in depth fell short of significance, most likely because of low power.

In the case of this clone: This clone's antigen is unknown. One base away there is no much larger clone; base qualities are not given.

Counted from cysteine to phenylalanine, this CDR3 has 14 amino acids. This entry keeps only the CDR3 DNA: 42 bases, framed from base 1. The germline V gene (reference sequence) provides CDR1 LGHDT and CDR2 YNNKEL. V and J are trimmed by 4 bases and 2 bases, and the gene matches miss 1 base of the junction. The time point tag for this specimen amounts to: about 28 days (+/-7) after the second vaccine dose. AZD1222 recipients whose second dose came at about 4 weeks and those whose second dose came at about 12 weeks were combined into one group, since spike-specific TCR depth and breadth did not differ between the two schedules. Vaccinee samples came from UK trials COV001 and COV002, including a single-blind randomized controlled phase 2/3 trial of AZD1222 (ChAdOx1 nCoV-19) in healthy adults. For TCRbeta chain sequencing, PBMC samples were collected from trial participants at day 0 and at day 28 after the second dose.

The CDR3 regions of human TCRbeta chains were subjected to immunosequencing. Per the authors' processing: Repertoire TCRs were checked for matches against a reference library of SARS-CoV-2-specific TCRs that had been generated using the MIRA antigen-specificity platform. Breadth was defined as the fraction of unique TCRs that were SARS-CoV-2-associated, and depth was defined as the fraction of total T cells that were SARS-CoV-2-associated. Each spike-specific TCR was assigned to its reactive spike region and to a CD4 or CD8 class using the MIRA data. Log10-transformed breadth and depth values were compared by one-way ANOVA with Sidak's multiple comparisons tests. Held by TCRdb, this immuneACCESS table contains in-frame sequences only and omits some clones. Under half of the omission traces to an unresolved V gene where checked; the cause of the rest is unknown. D and trimming were read from the DNA, whereas the V and J calls and clone size are those reported in that table. For this sample there are about 180,000 clones; around 94% appear just once. 1.6% of the sample is held by the ten biggest clonotypes.

The chain employs TRBV3-1 (or the pseudogene TRBV3-2) and TRBJ2-7, with 11 central nucleotides matching TRBD1. This clonotype was obtained from an adult who received the AZD1222 COVID-19 vaccine. The material sequenced was peripheral blood, taken 28 days after the second AZD1222 dose. CDR3 protein: CASSRDRGAYEQYF. The DNA sequence is TGTGCCAGCAGCCGGGACAGGGGGGCCTACGAGCAGTACTTC.